The 24 T cell receptor beta chains listed next were all sequenced from one sample in a study of shared clonotypes between healthy human individuals. Here immunoSEQ multiplex PCR was the method, and the copy in TCRdb shows in-frame clones only, minus some. The data contain 2 million to 2.5 million clones, 80% to 95% of them singletons. Material: naive CD4+ T cells from PBMCs. The sample's subset: CD45RA+ positively selected. These receptors were collected from a man younger than 30 in good health. Some clones in this sample may be carry-over from other donors' samples.

The J gene is TRBJ1-4, the V gene TRBV28; D not resolved. Trimming pared 3 bases from V and 0 bases from J, leaving 8 bases between. The germline V gene encodes CDR1 MDHEN and CDR2 SYDVKM. This CDR3 region has 15 residues. In DNA, the CDR3 is TGTGCCAGCAGTTTGGAGGGAGCAACTAATGAAAAACTGTTTTTT. Its protein product is CASSLEGATNEKLFF. The variable domain in full, completed from reference TRBV28 and TRBJ1-4, reads DVKVTQSSRYLVKRTGEKVFLECVQDMDHENMFWYRQDPGLGLRLIYFSYDVKMKEKGDIPEGYSVSREKKERFSLILESASTNQTSMYLCASSLEGATNEKLFFGSGTQLSVL.

This chain uses TRBV30 with TRBJ1-1; D is perhaps TRBD1 (5 bases). Germline lookup yields CDR1 GTSNPN and CDR2 SVGIG (reference sequence). Between the trimmed V and J ends, which lost 5 bases and 2 bases, there was a span of 12 bases. The CDR3 is 13 amino acids. CDR3: CAWQDTTNTEAFF. The CDR3 DNA is TGTGCCTGGCAGGACACGACCAACACTGAAGCTTTCTTT. The full variable domain, its missing parts supplied by reference TRBV30 and TRBJ1-1, is SQTIHQWPATLVQPVGSPLSLECTVEGTSNPNLYWYRQAAGRGLQLLFYSVGIGQISSEVPQNLSASRPQDRQFILSSKKLLLSDSGFYLCAWQDTTNTEAFFGQGTRLTVV.

This chain joins TRBV29-1 and TRBJ2-7; the match to TRBD2 covers 11 bases. Trimming cost V 3 bases and J 6 bases; bases outside gene matches: 7. The CDR3 extends over 14 amino acids. Germline V gives CDR1 SQVTM, CDR2 ANQGSEA. CDR3 loop: CSVEILAGVGEQYF. CDR3 in DNA: TGCAGCGTTGAGATACTAGCGGGAGTGGGCGAGCAGTACTTC.

With respect to this clone: Other DNA sequences in this sample translate to the same CDR3. CDR3 region: CASSRGSGNTIYF. CDR3 in DNA: TGTGCCAGCAGTCGGGGGTCTGGAAACACCATATATTTT. V usage is TRBV6-5 and J usage is TRBJ1-3; the D gene is possibly TRBD1 (5 bases). This CDR3 comprises 13 residues. The V gene's germline CDR1 is MNHEY and CDR2 SVGAGI. V lost 5 bases and J 1 base, leaving 6 bases between the germline ends.

As for this clone: The germline gene is not matched at one end of the junction; a read error may be the cause. The rearrangement joins TRBV5-4 to TRBJ2-6; TRBD1 agrees at 7 bases. Germline V gene lookup returns CDR1 SGHNT and CDR2 YYREEE (reference sequence). The CDR3 sequence is 13 residues long. DNA of the CDR3: TGTGCCAGCAGCCCCACAGGGGACAACGTCCTGACTTTC. Its protein product is CASSPTGDNVLTF.

The rearrangement joins TRBV6-5 to TRBJ1-1; no definite D call. This CDR3 is built from 15 residues. Trimming took 2 bases from V and 3 from J, leaving 13 bases between them. Germline V gene lookup returns CDR1 MNHEY and CDR2 SVGAGI. CDR3: CASSYPLTGDTEAFF. The CDR3 DNA reads as TGTGCCAGCAGTTACCCCCTCACGGGTGACACTGAAGCTTTCTTT.

This chain uses TRBV10-3 with TRBJ2-1; D not resolved. The CDR3 consists of 11 residues. Trimming shortened V by 2 bases and J by 6 bases, and 2 bases separated the two germline ends. Germline CDR1 is ENHRY and CDR2 is SYGVKD. The CDR3 region is CAISEVNEQFF. In DNA form, the CDR3 reads TGTGCCATCAGTGAGGTCAATGAGCAGTTCTTC.

J is TRBJ2-4 and V is TRBV7-9, with D hard to call. The germline CDR1 and CDR2 sequences are SEHNR and FQNEAQ (reference sequence). Trimming took off 0 bases at V and 1 base at J, with 7 bases between the two ends. The CDR3 length is 15 residues. CDR3 amino acids: CASSLALGAKNIQYF. The CDR3 DNA sequence: TGTGCCAGCAGCTTAGCGCTGGGGGCCAAAAACATTCAGTACTTC.

This chain joins TRBV5-1 and TRBJ2-5; the D call may be TRBD1 or TRBD2 (5 bases each). The V gene lost 0 bases and the J gene lost 0 bases, with 9 bases spanning the gap. Per germline, CDR1 SGHRS and CDR2 YFSETQ. The CDR3 is 15 amino acids. The CDR3: CASSLEGTDQETQYF. The CDR3 DNA follows: TGCGCCAGCAGCTTGGAGGGGACGGACCAAGAGACCCAGTACTTC.

The CDR3 DNA sequence: TGTGCCAGCAGTTTTATACTAGGGCTGGACATTCAGTACTTC. It yields the protein CASSFILGLDIQYF. The chain is built from TRBV28 and TRBJ2-4, with D tentatively TRBD2 (5 bases). This CDR3 has 14 amino acids. V was shortened by 3 bases and J by 8 bases, with 14 bases between the two germline ends. CDR1 and CDR2 (germline): MDHEN, SYDVKM.

This chain connects TRBV28 to TRBJ1-2; possibly TRBD1 for D (5 bases). V lost 8 bases, J lost 5 bases, and 15 bases lay in between. Germline lookup yields CDR1 MDHEN and CDR2 SYDVKM. The length of the CDR3 is 13 residues. The CDR3 region has the DNA TGTGCCAGCTCGCCCAGGGACCCTTATGGCTACACCTTC. Its protein is CASSPRDPYGYTF.

This chain joins TRBV29-1 and TRBJ2-2; TRBD2 matches 8 bases. Germline CDR1 SQVTM, CDR2 ANQGSEA. Trimming took 4 bases from V and 1 from J; bases not matched to a gene: 11. This CDR3 is built from 17 residues. The CDR3 protein is CSVASREGQRNTGELFF. For the CDR3, the DNA is TGCAGCGTTGCAAGCCGGGAGGGCCAGAGGAACACCGGGGAGCTGTTTTTT.

As regards this clone: Other DNA variants within this sample encode the same CDR3. The rearrangement uses TRBV5-5 and TRBJ2-3, with unresolved D. V shed 1 base and J shed 3 bases, with 12 bases lying between them. This CDR3 is built from 15 residues. Looked up from germline, CDR1 is SGHKS and CDR2 is YYEKEE (reference sequence). CDR3 DNA: TGTGCCAGCAGCTTGCTTTCTGTTTCAACAGATACGCAGTATTTT. Encoded protein: CASSLLSVSTDTQYF.

V usage is TRBV5-6 and J usage is TRBJ2-5; 7 bases fit TRBD1. The germline gives CDR1 SGHDT, CDR2 YYEEEE. After removal of 3 bases from V and 4 bases from J, the junction contained 6 bases not matched to a gene. This CDR3 has 14 residues. The CDR3 sequence: CASSSKTGTETQYF. CDR3 bases: TGTGCCAGCAGCTCTAAGACAGGGACAGAGACCCAGTACTTC. Filled out from reference TRBV5-6 and TRBJ2-5, the complete variable domain reads DAGVTQSPTHLIKTRGQQVTLRCSPKSGHDTVSWYQQALGQGPQFIFQYYEEEERQRGNFPDRFSGHQFPNYSSELNVNALLLGDSALYLCASSSKTGTETQYFGPGTRLLVL.

The gene calls are TRBV9 and TRBJ1-2; 10 bases align to TRBD1. Trimming took 4 bases from V and 7 from J; bases not matched to a gene: 10. This CDR3 is 15 amino acids long. Per the germline V gene, CDR1 is SGDLS and CDR2 is YYNGEE. CDR3 nucleotides: TGTGCCAGCAGCTCCACCTCGACAGGGGGCGTTGGCTACACCTTC. This translates into CASSSTSTGGVGYTF.

The chain links TRBV5-8 to TRBJ1-5; tentatively, D is TRBD1 (6 bases). The V gene lost 1 base and the J gene lost 2 bases, with 16 bases spanning the gap. The length of the CDR3 is 17 residues. Germline V lookup: CDR1 SGHTS, CDR2 YDEGEE. The CDR3 is CASSLPRGPSGNQPQHF. In nucleotides, the CDR3 is TGTGCCAGCAGCTTGCCCAGGGGCCCGTCGGGCAATCAGCCCCAGCATTTT.

Note on this clone: Other DNA sequences in this specimen translate into the identical CDR3. The chain links TRBV30 to TRBJ1-2; no firm D call. Trimming left V 0 bases short and J 7 bases short, with 6 bases between. This CDR3 is 11 amino acids long. Germline V gene data show CDR1 as GTSNPN and CDR2 as SVGIG (reference sequence). The CDR3 loop reads CAWSVQGGYTF. For the CDR3, the DNA is TGTGCCTGGAGTGTACAAGGTGGCTACACCTTC.

This chain joins TRBV28 and TRBJ2-7, with 8 bases aligning to TRBD2. The V segment lost 8 bases and the J segment 4 bases; nucleotides outside the gene matches: 13. This CDR3 comprises 15 residues. Looked up from germline, CDR1 is MDHEN and CDR2 is SYDVKM. The CDR3 region is CASARPRAGAYEQYF. In DNA form, the CDR3 reads TGTGCCAGCGCCAGGCCAAGAGCGGGAGCGTACGAGCAGTACTTC.

Comment on this clone: The sample carries other DNA sequences with the same CDR3. The chain has TRBV5-1 and TRBJ2-5, with D maybe TRBD1 (5 bases). CDR1 is SGHRS and CDR2 is YFSETQ in the germline V gene. V gave up 0 bases and J gave up 1 base, with 7 bases separating them. This CDR3 contains 14 residues. The chain's CDR3 is CASSLEGSQETQYF. Here the CDR3 DNA reads TGCGCCAGCAGCTTGGAGGGGTCCCAAGAGACCCAGTACTTC.

The gene calls are TRBV7-9 and TRBJ2-7, with D hard to call. Trimming took 5 bases from V and 6 from J, leaving 17 bases between them. CDR3 length: 14 amino acids. CDR1 and CDR2 (germline): SEHNR, FQNEAQ (reference sequence). The CDR3 bases are TGTGCCAGCAGCCCTACCCCCCGAGTCGGCGAGCAGTACTTC. This encodes CASSPTPRVGEQYF.

A single count supports this clone. This chain uses TRBV9 with TRBJ2-1, with D possibly TRBD2 on 6 matching bases. Germline V gene data show CDR1 as SGDLS and CDR2 as YYNGEE. Between the trimmed V and J ends, which lost 0 bases and 4 bases, there was a span of 11 bases. CDR3 length: 15 residues. Written as DNA, the CDR3 is TGTGCCAGCAGCGTAGCGCTAGCGAATTACAATGAGCAGTTCTTC. As protein: CASSVALANYNEQFF.

The chain combines TRBV9 with TRBJ1-3; 9 bases map to TRBD1. The length of the CDR3 is 14 residues. Germline V gene data show CDR1 as SGDLS and CDR2 as YYNGEE. V gave up 4 bases and J gave up 8 bases; unmatched junction bases: 7. The CDR3 DNA follows: TGTGCCAGCAGCCCCCGGGACAGGGTGGACACCATATATTTT. It is translated as CASSPRDRVDTIYF.

The V gene is TRBV2, the J gene TRBJ2-7; 7 nucleotides align to TRBD1. Losses at the gene ends were 5 bases for V and 5 bases for J; bases not matched to a gene: 9. CDR1 is SNHLY, CDR2 FYNNEI, per germline. This CDR3 has 14 residues. The CDR3, as DNA: TGTGCCAGCAGTCAACAGGGGATTAGCAACGAGCAGTACTTC. It translates to CASSQQGISNEQYF.

The chain employs TRBV6-5 and TRBJ2-3; TRBD2 matches 8 bases. Per germline, CDR1 MNHEY and CDR2 SVGAGI. The junction had 8 bases not matched to a gene; V was cut back by 8 bases and J by 4 bases. This CDR3 spans 14 amino acids. The CDR3 coding sequence is TGTGCCAGCTCGACGGGAGGGGGTGCAGATACGCAGTATTTT. Translated, it gives CASSTGGGADTQYF.